Listed below are T cell receptor beta chains from one sample, sequenced in a study of blood T cell repertoires in COVID-19. Assay: immunoSEQ multiplex PCR; the TCRdb copy retains only in-frame clones and omits some. The sample consists of hundreds of thousands of clones, 75% to 90% of them appearing once. The sample taken for sequencing was PBMCs or T cells enriched from blood (not recorded which). These receptors were taken from a man aged 35 to 55 who had recovered from COVID-19. Each CDR3 is given with its conserved first and last residue. Clone size is stated in some rows and not others, as once, few, many or a class when expanded.

CDR3aa: CASSIKGQWMGSNQPQHF; abundance: NA; v_gene: TRBV19; len: 18
CDR3aa: CASSLDTGGWSNQPQHF; abundance: NA; v_gene: TRBV7-8; len: 17
CDR3aa: CASSEASSYNEQFF; abundance: NA; v_gene: TRBV5-1; len: 14
CDR3aa: CASSLVAGSTDTQYF; abundance: NA; v_gene: TRBV7-3; len: 15
CDR3aa: CASRPGLAETYEQYF; abundance: NA; v_gene: TRBV5-4; len: 15
CDR3aa: CASSKTGTGGVEQYF; abundance: once; v_gene: TRBV13; len: 15
CDR3aa: CAWSRGLASQETQYF; abundance: once; v_gene: TRBV30; len: 15
CDR3aa: CASSLPGGTYEQYF; abundance: once; v_gene: TRBV2; len: 14
CDR3aa: CASSSLFGSTDTQYF; abundance: NA; v_gene: TRBV27; len: 15
CDR3aa: CASSLNGPRTGEELFF; abundance: NA; v_gene: TRBV5-1; len: 16
CDR3aa: CASSLGLAGNYEQYF; abundance: NA; v_gene: TRBV7-8; len: 15
CDR3aa: CASSPDFYEQYF; abundance: few; v_gene: TRBV14; len: 12
CDR3aa: CAWSGRAGGAIETQYF; abundance: NA; v_gene: TRBV30; len: 16
CDR3aa: CASPKEDRMNTEAFF; abundance: NA; v_gene: TRBV2; len: 15
CDR3aa: CASSFAGGNTYEQYF; abundance: NA; v_gene: TRBV28; len: 15
CDR3aa: CASSLDLLNEQFF; abundance: NA; v_gene: TRBV11-2; len: 13
CDR3aa: CASSEGAGGPQVGELFF; abundance: NA; v_gene: TRBV2; len: 17
CDR3aa: CASTLTSSYEQYF; abundance: NA; v_gene: TRBV5-5; len: 13